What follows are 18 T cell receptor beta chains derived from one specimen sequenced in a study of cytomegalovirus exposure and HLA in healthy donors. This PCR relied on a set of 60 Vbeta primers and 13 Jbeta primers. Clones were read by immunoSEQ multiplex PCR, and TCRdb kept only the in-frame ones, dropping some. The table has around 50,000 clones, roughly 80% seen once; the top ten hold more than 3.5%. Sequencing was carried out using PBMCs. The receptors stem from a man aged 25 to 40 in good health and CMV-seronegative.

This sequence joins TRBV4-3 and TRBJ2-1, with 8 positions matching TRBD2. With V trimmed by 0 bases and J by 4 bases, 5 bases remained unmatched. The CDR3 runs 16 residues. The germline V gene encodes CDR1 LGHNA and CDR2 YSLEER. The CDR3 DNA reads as TGCGCCAGCAGCCAAGATCAGCGACTAGCGTACAATGAGCAGTTCTTC. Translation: CASSQDQRLAYNEQFF.

Here the CDR3 reads CASSHARREQYF. CDR3 DNA sequence: TGTGCCAGCAGCCATGCCAGGAGGGAGCAGTACTTC. The rearrangement links TRBV16 to TRBJ2-7; D may be TRBD2 (5 bases). The CDR3 consists of 12 residues. The germline V gene has CDR1 KGHSY and CDR2 FQNENV. V was clipped by 3 bases and J by 7 bases, with 10 bases between them. Full variable domain (remainder filled in from reference TRBV16 and TRBJ2-7): GEEVAQTPKHLVRGEGQKAKLYCAPIKGHSYVFWYQQVLKNEFKFLISFQNENVFDETGMPKERFSAKCLPNSPCSLEIQATKLEDSAVYFCASSHARREQYFGPGTRLTVT.

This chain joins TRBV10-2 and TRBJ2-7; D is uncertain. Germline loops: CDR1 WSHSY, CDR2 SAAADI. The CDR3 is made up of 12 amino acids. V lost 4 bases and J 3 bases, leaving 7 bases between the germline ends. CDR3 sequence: CASSGNSYEQYF. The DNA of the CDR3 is TGCGCCAGCAGTGGGAACAGCTACGAGCAGTACTTC.

The CDR3: CASSPQGGSYEQYF. CDR3 nucleotides: TGTGCCAGCTCGCCGCAGGGTGGTTCCTACGAGCAGTACTTC. V usage is TRBV18 and J usage is TRBJ2-7, with D possibly being TRBD1 (5 bases). CDR1 is KGHSH and CDR2 is LQKENI in the germline V gene. The V and J ends lost 6 bases and 1 base respectively, with 13 bases between them. The CDR3 contains 14 residues.

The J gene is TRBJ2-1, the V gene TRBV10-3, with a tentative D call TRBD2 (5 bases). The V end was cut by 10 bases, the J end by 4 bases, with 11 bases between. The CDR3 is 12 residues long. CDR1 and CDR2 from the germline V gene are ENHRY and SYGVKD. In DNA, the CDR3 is TGTGCCACCGGGGAACGGTACAATGAGCAGTTCTTC. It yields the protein CATGERYNEQFF.

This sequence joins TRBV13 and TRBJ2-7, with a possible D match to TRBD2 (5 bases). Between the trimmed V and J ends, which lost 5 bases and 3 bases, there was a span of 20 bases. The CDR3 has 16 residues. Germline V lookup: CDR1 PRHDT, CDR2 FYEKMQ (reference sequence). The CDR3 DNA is TGTGCCAGCAGCGAAGGACTTACCGATTTTAACTACGAGCAGTACTTC. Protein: CASSEGLTDFNYEQYF.

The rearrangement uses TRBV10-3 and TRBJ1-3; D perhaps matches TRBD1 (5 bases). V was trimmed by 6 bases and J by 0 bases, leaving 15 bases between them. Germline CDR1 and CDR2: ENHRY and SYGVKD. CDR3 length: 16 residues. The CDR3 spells CAIRGTNRSSGNTIYF. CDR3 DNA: TGTGCCATCAGAGGTACCAACAGGAGCTCTGGAAACACCATATATTTT.

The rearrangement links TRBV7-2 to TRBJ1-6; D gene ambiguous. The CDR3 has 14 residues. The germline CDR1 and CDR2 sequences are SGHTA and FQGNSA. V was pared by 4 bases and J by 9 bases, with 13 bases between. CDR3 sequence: CASSSPRLGSPLHF. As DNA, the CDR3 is TGTGCCAGCAGCTCCCCTAGGTTGGGTTCACCCCTCCACTTT.

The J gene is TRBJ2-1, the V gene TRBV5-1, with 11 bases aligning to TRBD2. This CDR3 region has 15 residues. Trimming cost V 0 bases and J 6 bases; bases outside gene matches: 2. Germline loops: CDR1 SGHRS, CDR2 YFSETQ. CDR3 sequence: CASSLGLAGGNEQFF. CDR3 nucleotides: TGCGCCAGCAGCTTGGGGCTAGCGGGAGGCAATGAGCAGTTCTTC.

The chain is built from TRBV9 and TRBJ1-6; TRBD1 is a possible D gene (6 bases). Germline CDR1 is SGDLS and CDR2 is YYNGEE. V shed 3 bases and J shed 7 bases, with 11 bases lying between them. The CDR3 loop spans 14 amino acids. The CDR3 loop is CASSETGLNSPLHF. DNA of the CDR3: TGTGCCAGCAGCGAAACAGGGCTGAATTCACCCCTCCACTTT.

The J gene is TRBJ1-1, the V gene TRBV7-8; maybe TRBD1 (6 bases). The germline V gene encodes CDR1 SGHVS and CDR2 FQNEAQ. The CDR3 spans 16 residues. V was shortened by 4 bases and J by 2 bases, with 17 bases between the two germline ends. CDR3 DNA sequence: TGTGCCAGCAGCTGGACAGAAAGAGAACTAAACACTGAAGCTTTCTTT. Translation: CASSWTERELNTEAFF.

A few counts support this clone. CDR3 sequence reads: CASSVLGLNQPQHF. The CDR3 region has the DNA TGTGCCAGCAGTGTTCTGGGCCTCAATCAGCCCCAGCATTTT. The V call is TRBV2, the J call TRBJ1-5; D gene uncertain. CDR1 is SNHLY, CDR2 FYNNEI, per germline. The CDR3 length is 14 residues. Between the trimmed V and J ends, which lost 4 bases and 3 bases, there was a span of 10 bases.

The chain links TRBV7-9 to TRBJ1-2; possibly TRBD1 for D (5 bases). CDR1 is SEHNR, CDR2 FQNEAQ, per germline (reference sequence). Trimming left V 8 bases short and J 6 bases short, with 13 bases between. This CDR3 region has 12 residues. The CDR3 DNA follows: TGTGCCAGCTGGGAAGGGGTTGATGGCTACACCTTC. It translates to CASWEGVDGYTF. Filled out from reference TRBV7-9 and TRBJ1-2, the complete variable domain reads DTGVSQNPRHKITKRGQNVTFRCDPISEHNRLYWYRQTLGQGPEFLTYFQNEAQLEKSRLLSDRFSAERPKGSFSTLEIQRTEQGDSAMYLCASWEGVDGYTFGSGTRLTVV.

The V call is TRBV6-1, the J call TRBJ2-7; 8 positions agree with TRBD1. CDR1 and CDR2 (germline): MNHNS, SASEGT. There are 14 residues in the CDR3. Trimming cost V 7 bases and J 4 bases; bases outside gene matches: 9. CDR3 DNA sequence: TGTGCCAGCAACCCGACAGGGGCCGTGTACGAGCAGTACTTC. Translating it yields CASNPTGAVYEQYF.

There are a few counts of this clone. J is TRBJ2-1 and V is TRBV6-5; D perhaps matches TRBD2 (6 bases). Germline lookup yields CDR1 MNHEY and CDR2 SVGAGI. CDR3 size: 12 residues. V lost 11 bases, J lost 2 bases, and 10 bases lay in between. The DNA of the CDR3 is TGTGCCTTCGGAGGGGCCTACAATGAGCAGTTCTTC. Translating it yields CAFGGAYNEQFF.

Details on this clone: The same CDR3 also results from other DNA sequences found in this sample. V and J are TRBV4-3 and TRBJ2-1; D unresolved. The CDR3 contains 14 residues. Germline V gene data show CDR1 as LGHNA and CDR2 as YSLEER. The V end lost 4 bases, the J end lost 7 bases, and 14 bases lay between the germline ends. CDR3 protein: CASSLAWQRNEQFF. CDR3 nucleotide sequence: TGCGCCAGCAGCCTAGCATGGCAGAGGAATGAGCAGTTCTTC.

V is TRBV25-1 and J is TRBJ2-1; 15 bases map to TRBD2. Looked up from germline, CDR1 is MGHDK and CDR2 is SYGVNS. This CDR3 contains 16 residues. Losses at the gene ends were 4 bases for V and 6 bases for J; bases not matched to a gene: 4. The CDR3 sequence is CASSGTSGRASNEQFF. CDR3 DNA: TGTGCCAGCAGTGGGACTAGCGGGAGGGCCTCCAATGAGCAGTTCTTC.

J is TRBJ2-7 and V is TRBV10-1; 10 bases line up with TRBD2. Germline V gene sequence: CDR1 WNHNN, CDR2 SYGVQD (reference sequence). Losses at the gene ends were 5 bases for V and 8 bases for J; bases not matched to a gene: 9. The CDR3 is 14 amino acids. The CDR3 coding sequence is TGCGCCAGCAGTACCGGGACTAGCGAGAAGAAGCAGTACTTC. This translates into CASSTGTSEKKQYF.